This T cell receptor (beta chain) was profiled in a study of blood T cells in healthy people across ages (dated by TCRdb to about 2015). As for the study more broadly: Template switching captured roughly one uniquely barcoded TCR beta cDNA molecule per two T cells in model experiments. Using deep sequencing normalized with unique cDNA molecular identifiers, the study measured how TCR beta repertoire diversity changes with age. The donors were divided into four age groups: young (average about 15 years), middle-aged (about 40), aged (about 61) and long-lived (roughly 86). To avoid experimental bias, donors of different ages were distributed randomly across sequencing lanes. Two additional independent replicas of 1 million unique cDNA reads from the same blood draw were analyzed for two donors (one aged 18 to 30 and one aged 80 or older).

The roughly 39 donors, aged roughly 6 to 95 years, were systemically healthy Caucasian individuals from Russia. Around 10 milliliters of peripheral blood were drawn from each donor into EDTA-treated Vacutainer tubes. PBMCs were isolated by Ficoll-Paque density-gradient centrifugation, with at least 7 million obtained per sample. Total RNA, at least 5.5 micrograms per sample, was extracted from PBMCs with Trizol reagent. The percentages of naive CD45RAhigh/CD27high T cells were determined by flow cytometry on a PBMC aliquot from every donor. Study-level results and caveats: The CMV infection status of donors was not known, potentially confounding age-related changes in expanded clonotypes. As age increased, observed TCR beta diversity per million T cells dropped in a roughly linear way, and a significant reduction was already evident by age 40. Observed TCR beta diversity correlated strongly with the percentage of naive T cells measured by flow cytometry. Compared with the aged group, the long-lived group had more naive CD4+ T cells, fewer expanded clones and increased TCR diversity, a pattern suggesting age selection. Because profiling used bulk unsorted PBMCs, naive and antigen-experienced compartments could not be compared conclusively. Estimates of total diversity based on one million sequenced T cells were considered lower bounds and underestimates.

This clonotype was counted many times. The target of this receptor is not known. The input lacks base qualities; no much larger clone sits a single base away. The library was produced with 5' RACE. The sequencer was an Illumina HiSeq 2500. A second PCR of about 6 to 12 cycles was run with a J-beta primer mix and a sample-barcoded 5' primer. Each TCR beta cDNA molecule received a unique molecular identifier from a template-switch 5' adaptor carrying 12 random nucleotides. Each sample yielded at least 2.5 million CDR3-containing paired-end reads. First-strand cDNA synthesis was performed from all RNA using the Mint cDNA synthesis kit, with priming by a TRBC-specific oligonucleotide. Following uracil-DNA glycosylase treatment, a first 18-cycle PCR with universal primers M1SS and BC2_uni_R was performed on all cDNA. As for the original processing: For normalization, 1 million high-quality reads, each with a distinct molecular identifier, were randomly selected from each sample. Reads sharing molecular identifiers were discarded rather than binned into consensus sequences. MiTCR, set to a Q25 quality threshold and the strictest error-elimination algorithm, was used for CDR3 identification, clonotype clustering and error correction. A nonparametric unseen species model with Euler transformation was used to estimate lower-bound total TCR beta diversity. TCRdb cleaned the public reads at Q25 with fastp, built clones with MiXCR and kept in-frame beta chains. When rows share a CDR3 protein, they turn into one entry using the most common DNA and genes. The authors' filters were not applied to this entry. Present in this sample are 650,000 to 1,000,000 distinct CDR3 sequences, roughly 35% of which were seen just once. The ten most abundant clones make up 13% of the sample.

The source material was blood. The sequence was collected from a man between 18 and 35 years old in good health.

CDR3 protein: CAISESSSSYNEQFF. The DNA is TGTGCCATCAGTGAGTCGTCGAGCTCCTACAATGAGCAGTTCTTC. The chain is made from TRBV10-3 and TRBJ2-1; the D gene cannot be named for sure. The germline V gene provides CDR1 ENHRY and CDR2 SYGVKD. V sheds 0 bases and J sheds 0 bases, leaving 6 bases between their ends. Including the terminal cysteine and phenylalanine, the CDR3 comprises 15 residues. Here the CDR3 DNA is all that survives: 45 bases in frame from base 1.